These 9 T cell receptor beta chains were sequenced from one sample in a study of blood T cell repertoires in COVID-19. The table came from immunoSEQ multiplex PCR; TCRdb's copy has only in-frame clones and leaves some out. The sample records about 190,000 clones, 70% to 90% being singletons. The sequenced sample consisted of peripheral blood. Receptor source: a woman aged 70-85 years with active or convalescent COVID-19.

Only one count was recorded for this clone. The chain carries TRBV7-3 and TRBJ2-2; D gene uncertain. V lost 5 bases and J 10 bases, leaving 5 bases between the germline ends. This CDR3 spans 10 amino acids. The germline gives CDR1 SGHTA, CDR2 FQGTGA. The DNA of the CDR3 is TGTGCCAGCAGCCCACAGGAGCTGTTTTTT. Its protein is CASSPQELFF.

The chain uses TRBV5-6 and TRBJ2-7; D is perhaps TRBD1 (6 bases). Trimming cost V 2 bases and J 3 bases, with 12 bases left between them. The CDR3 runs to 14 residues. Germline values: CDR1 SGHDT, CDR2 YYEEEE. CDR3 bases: TGTGCCAGCAGCTTTATACAGGGAGTCTACGAGCAGTACTTC. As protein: CASSFIQGVYEQYF.

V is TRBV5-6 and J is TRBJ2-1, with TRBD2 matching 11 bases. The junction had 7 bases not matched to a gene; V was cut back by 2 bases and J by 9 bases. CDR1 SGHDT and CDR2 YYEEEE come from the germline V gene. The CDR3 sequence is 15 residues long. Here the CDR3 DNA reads TGTGCCAGCAGCTTTTTTAGCGGGAGGGCCGTTGAGCAGTTCTTC. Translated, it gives CASSFFSGRAVEQFF.

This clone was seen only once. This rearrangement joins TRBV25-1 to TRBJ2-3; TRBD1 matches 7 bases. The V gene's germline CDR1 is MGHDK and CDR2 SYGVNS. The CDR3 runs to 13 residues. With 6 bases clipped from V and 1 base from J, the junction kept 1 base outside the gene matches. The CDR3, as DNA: TGTGCCAGCAGCACAGGGGGCACAGATACGCAGTATTTT. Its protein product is CASSTGGTDTQYF.

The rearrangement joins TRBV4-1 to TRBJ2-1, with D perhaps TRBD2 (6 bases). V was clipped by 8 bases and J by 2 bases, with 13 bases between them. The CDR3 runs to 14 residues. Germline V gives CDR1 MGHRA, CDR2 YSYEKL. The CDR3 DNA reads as TGCGCCAGCTCTCGGGACTCCCCCTACAATGAGCAGTTCTTC. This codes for CASSRDSPYNEQFF.

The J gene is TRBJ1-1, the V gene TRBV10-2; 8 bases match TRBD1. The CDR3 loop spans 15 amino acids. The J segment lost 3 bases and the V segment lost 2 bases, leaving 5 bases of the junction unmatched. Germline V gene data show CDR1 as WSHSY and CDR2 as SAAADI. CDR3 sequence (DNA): TGCGCCAGCAGTGAGGGGGACAGGTTCTACACTGAAGCTTTCTTT. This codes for CASSEGDRFYTEAFF.

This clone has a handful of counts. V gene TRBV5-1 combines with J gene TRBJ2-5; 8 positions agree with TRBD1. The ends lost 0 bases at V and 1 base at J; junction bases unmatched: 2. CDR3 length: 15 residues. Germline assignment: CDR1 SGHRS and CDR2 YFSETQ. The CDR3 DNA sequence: TGCGCCAGCAGCTTGGGGACAGGGATCCAAGAGACCCAGTACTTC. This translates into CASSLGTGIQETQYF.

CDR3 DNA sequence: TGTGCCAGCAGCCGATCGGGACTAGCGGGAGCGGGGTCCTACAATGAGCAGTTCTTC. Translation gives CASSRSGLAGAGSYNEQFF. The J gene is TRBJ2-1, the V gene TRBV7-3, with TRBD2 matching over 14 bases. The CDR3 totals 19 residues. Germline V lookup: CDR1 SGHTA, CDR2 FQGTGA. J was trimmed by 1 base and V by 5 bases; bases with no gene match: 10.

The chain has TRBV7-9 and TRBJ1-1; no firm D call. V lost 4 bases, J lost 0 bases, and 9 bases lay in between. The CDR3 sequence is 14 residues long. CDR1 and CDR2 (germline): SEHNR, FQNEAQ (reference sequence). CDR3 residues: CASSSGHMNTEAFF. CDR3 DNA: TGTGCCAGCAGCTCTGGGCATATGAACACTGAAGCTTTCTTT.